The clone carrying this T cell receptor beta chain was picked up a small number of times. The data derive from a study of T-cell memory formation after mild COVID-19. V gave up 1 base and J gave up 7 bases; unmatched junction bases: 2. In germline, CDR1 is SGHAT, CDR2 FQNNGV. The CDR3 totals 15 residues. Each CDR3 protein is one row after TCRdb ran MiXCR on the 5' RACE reads. The data contain 300,000 to 400,000 distinct CDR3 sequences, around an eighth of them seen just once; the ten biggest clones take up around a fifth. The chain combines TRBV11-2 with TRBJ2-4; TRBD2 matches at 12 bases. The TCR was taken from a man aged 18 to 29 who had mild COVID-19 (a few samples of this study predate the infection). Cell type and time point are not known. The sample consisted of PBMCs or a T cell subset sorted from them (not recorded which). The CDR3 region has the DNA TGTGCCAGCAGCTTAGTTGGACTAGCGGGGAACATTCAGTACTTC. Amino acid sequence: CASSLVGLAGNIQYF.